This is a list of T cell receptor beta chains from one sample in a study of blood T cell repertoires in COVID-19. Profiling relied on immunoSEQ multiplex PCR, and the TCRdb table lists in-frame clones only, not all of them. The profile shows 100,000 to 120,000 clones, 80% to 85% of them singletons. Specimen: peripheral blood. These receptors were taken from a woman of 80 years or more with acute or convalescent COVID-19. Each CDR3 is given without its conserved first and last residue.

j_call,v_call,cdr3_aa
TRBJ2-7,TRBV2,ASSRDTGETGEQY
TRBJ2-1,TRBV15,ATSISGRYYNEQF
TRBJ1-5,TRBV6-5,ASSPATDYQPQH
TRBJ1-4,TRBV6-5,ASSSEWAWNEKLF
TRBJ1-1,TRBV18,ASSPLPLREDTEAF
TRBJ1-4,TRBV19,ASSSGTGFEKLF
TRBJ2-2,TRBV19,ASSITSGNTGELF
TRBJ2-7,TRBV19,ASSITSTYEQY
TRBJ2-5,TRBV12-3/TRBV12-4,ASSPRAGRDQY
TRBJ2-5,TRBV7-8,ASSLRDSQETQY
TRBJ1-5,TRBV7-9,ASSLTESNQPQH
TRBJ1-5,TRBV24-1,ATSDPVSNQPQH
TRBJ1-1,TRBV7-8,ASSSRQGKTEAF
TRBJ2-7,TRBV19,ASSISTSGPPYEQY
TRBJ1-2,TRBV5-5,ASSTKSGTTNYGYT
TRBJ1-5,TRBV12-5,ASGSLQGNQPQH
TRBJ2-2,TRBV5-1,ASSPGTGNTGELF
TRBJ2-7,TRBV6-5,ASSYRYEQY
TRBJ2-1,TRBV5-1,ASSPLLAGGFNEQF
TRBJ1-1,TRBV5-1,ASSLQGRVGLNTEAF
TRBJ2-1,TRBV9,ASSVVLGAGGYNEQF
TRBJ2-3,TRBV5-1,ASSNRQGMADTQY
TRBJ1-2,TRBV10-3,AISDSITRYGYT
TRBJ2-2,TRBV12-3/TRBV12-4,ASSPGQPGELF
TRBJ2-1,TRBV19,ASNRLAGNNEQF
TRBJ1-2,TRBV7-9,ASSLDSLGYT
TRBJ2-6,TRBV9,ASSPGQGGSGANVLT
TRBJ1-6,TRBV5-1,ASSLVGGGNSPLH
TRBJ2-3,TRBV20-1,SASPSEHTDTQY
TRBJ2-7,TRBV19,ASSLSGASGVYEQY
TRBJ1-1,TRBV7-6,ASSFGGAQNTEAF
TRBJ1-1,TRBV15,ATSRGDTKNTEAF
TRBJ2-3,TRBV5-1,ASSRTSGSTDTQY
TRBJ2-1,TRBV7-7,ASSAGTGINNEQF
TRBJ1-2,TRBV6-5,ASSPWTGGNYGYT
TRBJ1-5,TRBV19,ASSKLLLVQPQH
TRBJ1-4,TRBV28,ASSLGDRREEKLF
TRBJ2-3,TRBV6-6,ASSYEDYSTDTQY
TRBJ1-3,TRBV5-4,ASSNPGQGNTIY
TRBJ2-5,TRBV5-4,ASSLLAGETQY
TRBJ2-2,TRBV19,ASNAYNTGELF
TRBJ2-7,TRBV6-2/TRBV6-3,ASSYSTGQGRGEQY
TRBJ2-1,TRBV24-1,ATRPSGRSGIYNEQF
TRBJ2-1,TRBV7-7,ASSLGLDSYNEQF
TRBJ1-2,TRBV12-3/TRBV12-4,ASSSGSWSYT
TRBJ2-7,TRBV6-5,ASSQSGYEQY
TRBJ1-5,TRBV19,ASSIERGKPQH
TRBJ2-7,TRBV18,ASSQRPGQVDSYEQY
TRBJ1-6,TRBV19,AVSGGVNSPLH
TRBJ2-1,TRBV5-1,ASSLGSAYSYNEQF
TRBJ2-1,TRBV2,ASSDSSDPRQF
TRBJ2-1,TRBV13,ASSLALAGPKLYNEQF
TRBJ2-1,TRBV24-1,ATSDLRGGGGTYNEQF
TRBJ2-2,TRBV11-2,ASSLVEVTGELF
TRBJ1-1,TRBV18,ASSPDSNTEAF